The TCR beta chain described here comes from a study of blood T cell repertoires in COVID-19. About the study: Sample material is recorded as cDNA or gDNA derived from T cells, B-cell-depleted T cells, or PBMCs.

Trimming took 4 bases from V and 10 from J; bases not matched to a gene: 15. The germline CDR1 and CDR2 sequences are SGHAT and FQNNGV. The CDR3 consists of 18 residues. Sequencing was performed with immunoSEQ multiplex PCR; in TCRdb, only in-frame clones are kept and a portion is missing. The data show 200,000 to 250,000 clones, about 88% seen once. This sequence was found in a man between 45 and 60 years old who had recovered from COVID-19. V usage is TRBV11-2 and J usage is TRBJ2-1; 14 nucleotides align to TRBD2. The material sequenced was peripheral blood. The CDR3 here is CASSSRDPGLAGAQEQFF. The CDR3 DNA is TGTGCCAGCAGCTCTCGCGACCCGGGACTAGCGGGAGCCCAAGAGCAGTTCTTC.